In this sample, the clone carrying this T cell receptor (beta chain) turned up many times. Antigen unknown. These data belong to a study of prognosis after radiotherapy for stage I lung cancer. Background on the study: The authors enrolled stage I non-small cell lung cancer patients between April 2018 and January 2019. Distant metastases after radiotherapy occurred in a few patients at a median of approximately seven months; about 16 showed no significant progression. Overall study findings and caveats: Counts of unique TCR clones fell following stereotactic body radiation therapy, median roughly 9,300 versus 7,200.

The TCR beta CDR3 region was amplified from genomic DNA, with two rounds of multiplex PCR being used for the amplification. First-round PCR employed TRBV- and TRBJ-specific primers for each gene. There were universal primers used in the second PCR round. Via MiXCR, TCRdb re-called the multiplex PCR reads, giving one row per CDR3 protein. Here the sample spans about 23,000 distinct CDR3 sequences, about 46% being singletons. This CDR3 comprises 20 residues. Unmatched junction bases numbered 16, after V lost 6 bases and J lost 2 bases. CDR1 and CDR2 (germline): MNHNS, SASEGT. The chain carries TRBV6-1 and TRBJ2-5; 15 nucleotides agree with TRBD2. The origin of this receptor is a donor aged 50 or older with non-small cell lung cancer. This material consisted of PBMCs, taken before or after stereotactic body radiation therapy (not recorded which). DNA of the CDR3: TGTGCCAGCAGCCGGGGACTAGCGGGAGGCCCCGGGTATCGGCAAGAGACCCAGTACTTC. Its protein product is CASSRGLAGGPGYRQETQYF.